A single sample is the source of the 3 T cell receptor beta chains below, sequenced in a study of T cells in Graves' hyperthyroidism and ophthalmopathy. Researchers took RNA transcripts and amplified the TCR beta CDR3 regions from them. Primed by the HTBI set, a first-round RT-PCR was run on the TCR CDR3. TCRdb analysed the multiplex PCR reads with MiXCR anew, one entry per CDR3 protein. The sample holds about 680,000 distinct CDR3 sequences, roughly a third seen once. The material sequenced was blood. These receptors were taken from a woman aged 40 to 49 with Graves' hyperthyroidism.

This clonotype was counted at least ten times. The chain employs TRBV7-8 and TRBJ1-2; no clear D gene. Germline loops: CDR1 SGHVS, CDR2 FQNEAQ. The CDR3 extends over 15 amino acids. Trimming removed 1 base from V and 8 bases from J, with 17 bases in between. The CDR3 region is CASSLGVGDPWGYTF. DNA of the CDR3: TGTGCCAGCAGCTTAGGAGTGGGCGACCCCTGGGGCTACACCTTC. Full variable domain (missing parts from reference TRBV7-8 and TRBJ1-2): GAGVSQSPRYKVAKRGQDVALRCDPISGHVSLFWYQQALGQGPEFLTYFQNEAQLDKSGLPSDRFFAERPEGSVSTLKIQRTQQEDSAVYLCASSLGVGDPWGYTFGSGTRLTVV.

This clonotype was seen repeatedly, ten times or more. The chain has TRBV4-3 and TRBJ1-5; D may be TRBD1 (5 bases). The germline V and J ends were trimmed by 1 base and 2 bases, with 15 bases remaining between them. CDR3 length: 17 amino acids. In germline, CDR1 is LGHNA, CDR2 YSLEER. CDR3: CASSQGRTGHRNQPQHF. CDR3 nucleotide sequence: TGCGCCAGCAGCCAAGGGCGGACGGGGCATCGCAATCAGCCCCAGCATTTT.

The V gene is TRBV7-2, the J gene TRBJ2-3; D is undetermined. The CDR3 spans 13 residues. With 6 bases removed from V and 0 bases from J, the gap between germline ends came to 7 bases. Per the germline V gene, CDR1 is SGHTA and CDR2 is FQGNSA. The CDR3 protein is CASRPTSTDTQYF. CDR3 DNA: TGTGCCAGCAGGCCGACTAGCACAGATACGCAGTATTTT.